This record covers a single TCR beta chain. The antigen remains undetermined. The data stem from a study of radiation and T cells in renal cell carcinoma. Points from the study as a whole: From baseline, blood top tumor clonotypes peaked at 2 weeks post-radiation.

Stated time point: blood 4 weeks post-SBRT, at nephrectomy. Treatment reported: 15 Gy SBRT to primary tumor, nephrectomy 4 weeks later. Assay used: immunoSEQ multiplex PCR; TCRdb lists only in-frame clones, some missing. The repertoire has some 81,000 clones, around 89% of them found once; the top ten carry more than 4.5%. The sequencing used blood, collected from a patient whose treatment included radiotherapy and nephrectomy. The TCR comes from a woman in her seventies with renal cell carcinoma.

CDR3 bases: TGTGCCAGCAGTCCCCGCCCGGCAGGGGCTGACGAGCAGTACTTC. Protein: CASSPRPAGADEQYF. The chain recombines TRBV27 with TRBJ2-7, with D maybe TRBD1 (6 bases). V was shortened by 5 bases and J by 5 bases, with 19 bases between the two germline ends. The V gene's germline CDR1 is MNHEY and CDR2 SMNVEV (reference sequence). CDR3 length: 15 amino acids.